The TCR beta chain described here comes from a study of regulatory T cells in long-lasting Graves disease. Study-level results: The study found lower TCR diversity in persistent Graves' patients than in newly diagnosed ones.

Germline assignment: CDR1 MNHEY and CDR2 SVGEGT. Unmatched junction bases numbered 6, after V lost 6 bases and J lost 8 bases. This CDR3 has 13 amino acids. This clonotype occurred a few times. Its cognate antigen is unknown. Noted time point: newly diagnosed GD, antithyroid drugs for less than 3 months. Isolated PBMC RNA provided the starting material for the TCR library. American Thyroid Association guidelines were used to diagnose Graves' disease. CDR3 regions were amplified by Arm-PCR using iRepertoire HTBI primers to build TCR beta libraries. TCRdb re-derived calls from the multiplex PCR reads in MiXCR, one entry per CDR3 protein. The sample shows about 420,000 distinct CDR3 sequences, roughly 15% of them seen only once. The same sample was also used in a study of T cells in Graves' hyperthyroidism and ophthalmopathy. That study adds: Diagnoses were established using clinical symptoms, serum thyroxine and TRAb, thyroid ultrasound and orbital computed tomography.

The gene calls are TRBV6-2 or TRBV6-3 and TRBJ1-2; TRBD1 agrees at 10 bases. The source was peripheral blood mononuclear cells (PBMCs), collected at new diagnosis, from a patient treated with antithyroid drugs. The TCR comes from a woman between 18 and 30 years old with Graves disease. CDR3 sequence (DNA): TGTGCCAGCAGAAGACAGGGGGCGGGAGGCTACACCTTC. Translation gives CASRRQGAGGYTF.